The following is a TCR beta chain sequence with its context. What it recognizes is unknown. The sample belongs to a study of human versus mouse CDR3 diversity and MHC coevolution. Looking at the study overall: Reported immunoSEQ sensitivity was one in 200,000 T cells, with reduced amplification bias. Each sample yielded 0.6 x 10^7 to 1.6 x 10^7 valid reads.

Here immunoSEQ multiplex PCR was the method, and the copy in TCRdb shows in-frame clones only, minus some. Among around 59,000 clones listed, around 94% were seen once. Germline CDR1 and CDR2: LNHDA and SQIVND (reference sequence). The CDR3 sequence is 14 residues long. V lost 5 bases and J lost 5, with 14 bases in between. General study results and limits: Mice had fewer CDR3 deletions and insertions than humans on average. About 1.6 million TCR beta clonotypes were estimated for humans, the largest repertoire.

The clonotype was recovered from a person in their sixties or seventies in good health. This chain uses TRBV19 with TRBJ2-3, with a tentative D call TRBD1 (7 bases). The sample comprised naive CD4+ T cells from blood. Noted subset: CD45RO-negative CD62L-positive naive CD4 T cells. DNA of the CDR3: TGTGCCAGTAGTGGGGGGCAGGGGGGAGATACGCAGTATTTT. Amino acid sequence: CASSGGQGGDTQYF.